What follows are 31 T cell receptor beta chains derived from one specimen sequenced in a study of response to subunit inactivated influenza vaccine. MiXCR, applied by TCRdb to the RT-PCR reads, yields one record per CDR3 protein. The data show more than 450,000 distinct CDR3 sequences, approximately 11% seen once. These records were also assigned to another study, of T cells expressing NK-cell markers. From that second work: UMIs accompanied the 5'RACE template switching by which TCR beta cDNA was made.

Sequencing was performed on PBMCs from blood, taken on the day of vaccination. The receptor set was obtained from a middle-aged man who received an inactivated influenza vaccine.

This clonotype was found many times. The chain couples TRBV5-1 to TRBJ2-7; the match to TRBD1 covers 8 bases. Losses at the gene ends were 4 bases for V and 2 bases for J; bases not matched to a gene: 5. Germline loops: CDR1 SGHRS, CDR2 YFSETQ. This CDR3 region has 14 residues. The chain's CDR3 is CASSAGTGPYEQYF. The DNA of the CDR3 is TGCGCCAGCAGCGCCGGGACAGGTCCCTACGAGCAGTACTTC.

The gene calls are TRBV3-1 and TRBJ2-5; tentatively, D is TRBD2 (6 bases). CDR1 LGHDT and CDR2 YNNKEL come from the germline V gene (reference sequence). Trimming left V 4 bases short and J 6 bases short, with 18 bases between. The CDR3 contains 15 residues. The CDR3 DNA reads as TGTGCCAGCAGCCTACTTCTAGCGCAGATTAAGACCCAGTACTTC. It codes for CASSLLLAQIKTQYF.

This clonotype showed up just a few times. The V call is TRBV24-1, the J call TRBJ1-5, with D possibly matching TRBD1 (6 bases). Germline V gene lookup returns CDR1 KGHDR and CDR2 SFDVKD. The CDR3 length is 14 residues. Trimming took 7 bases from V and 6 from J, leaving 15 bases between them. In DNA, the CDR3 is TGTGCCACCAGCGAGGGGGGGCTGACTCAGCCCCAGCATTTT. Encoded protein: CATSEGGLTQPQHF.

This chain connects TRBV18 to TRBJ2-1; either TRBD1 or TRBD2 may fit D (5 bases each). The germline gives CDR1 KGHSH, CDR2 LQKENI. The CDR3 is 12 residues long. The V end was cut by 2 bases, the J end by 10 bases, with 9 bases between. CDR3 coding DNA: TGTGCCAGCTCACCAAAAGGGGACGAGCAGTTCTTC. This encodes CASSPKGDEQFF.

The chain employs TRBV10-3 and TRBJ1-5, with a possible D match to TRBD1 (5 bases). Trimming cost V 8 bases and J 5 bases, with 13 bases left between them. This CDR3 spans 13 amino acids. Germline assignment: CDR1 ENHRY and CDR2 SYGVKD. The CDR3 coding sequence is TGTGCCATCCGAGGGGTTCTTGATCAGCCCCAGCATTTT. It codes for CAIRGVLDQPQHF.

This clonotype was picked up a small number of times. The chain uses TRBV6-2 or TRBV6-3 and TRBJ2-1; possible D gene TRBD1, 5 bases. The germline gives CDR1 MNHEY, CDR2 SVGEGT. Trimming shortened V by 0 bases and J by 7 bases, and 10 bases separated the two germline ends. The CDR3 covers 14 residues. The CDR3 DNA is TGTGCCAGCAGTTACTCATATCCAGGGAATGAGCAGTTCTTC. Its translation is CASSYSYPGNEQFF.

CDR3 coding DNA: TGCGCCAGCAGCTTGGAAGGAAACGCCCAGTACTTC. Encoded protein: CASSLEGNAQYF. The chain couples TRBV5-1 to TRBJ2-5, with D hard to call. Germline assignment: CDR1 SGHRS and CDR2 YFSETQ. Trimming removed 0 bases at V and 9 bases at J, with 9 bases between. The CDR3 is made up of 12 amino acids.

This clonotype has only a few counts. The CDR3: CASGSMEGRENEQFF. The CDR3, as DNA: TGTGCTAGTGGTTCGATGGAAGGGCGGGAGAATGAGCAGTTCTTC. The chain has TRBV12-5 and TRBJ2-1; 7 bases map to TRBD2. The ends lost 4 bases at V and 7 bases at J; junction bases unmatched: 10. Germline loops: CDR1 LGHNT, CDR2 FRNRAP. This CDR3 spans 15 amino acids.

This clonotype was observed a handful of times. CDR3 amino acids: CASSKTGRAGREETQYF. CDR3 nucleotides: TGTGCCAGCAGCAAAACCGGGAGAGCGGGAAGAGAAGAGACCCAGTACTTC. This chain uses TRBV21-1 with TRBJ2-5; the D call of TRBD2 is as the table states it, not checked on the DNA. TRBV21-1 is described as a pseudogene. The CDR3 is 17 residues long.

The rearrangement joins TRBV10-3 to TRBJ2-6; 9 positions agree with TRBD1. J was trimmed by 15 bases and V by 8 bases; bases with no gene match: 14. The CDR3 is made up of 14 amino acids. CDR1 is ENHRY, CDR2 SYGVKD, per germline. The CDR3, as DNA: TGTGCCATCGGCTCGACAGGGGGGGAAAGCGCCCTGACTTTC. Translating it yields CAIGSTGGESALTF.

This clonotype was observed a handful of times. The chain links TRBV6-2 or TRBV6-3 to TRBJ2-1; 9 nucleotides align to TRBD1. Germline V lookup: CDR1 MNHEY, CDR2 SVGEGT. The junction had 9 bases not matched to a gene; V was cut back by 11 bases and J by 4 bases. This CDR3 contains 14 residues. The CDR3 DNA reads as TGTGCCTCCTCCGGGACAGGGAAATACAATGAGCAGTTCTTC. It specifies CASSGTGKYNEQFF.

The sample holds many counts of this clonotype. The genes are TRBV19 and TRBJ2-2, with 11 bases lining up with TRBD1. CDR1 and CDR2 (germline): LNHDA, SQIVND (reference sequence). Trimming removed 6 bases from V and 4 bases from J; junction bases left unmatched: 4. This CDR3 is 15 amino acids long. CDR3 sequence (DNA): TGTGCCAGTAGACCGGGACAGGGGGGCACCGGGGAGCTGTTTTTT. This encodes CASRPGQGGTGELFF.

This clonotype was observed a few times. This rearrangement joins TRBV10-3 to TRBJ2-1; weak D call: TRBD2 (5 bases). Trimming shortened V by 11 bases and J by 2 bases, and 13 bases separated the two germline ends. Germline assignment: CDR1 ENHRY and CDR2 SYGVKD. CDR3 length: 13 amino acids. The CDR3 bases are TGTGCCGTCTGGAGCGGTGCCTACAATGAGCAGTTCTTC. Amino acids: CAVWSGAYNEQFF.

CDR3 nucleotides: TGTGCCAGCAGCGCCAGGGGGAGGGATACTGAAGCTTTCTTT. Protein product: CASSARGRDTEAFF. V gene TRBV28 combines with J gene TRBJ1-1, with TRBD1 matching over 7 bases. Germline CDR1 MDHEN, CDR2 SYDVKM. Trimming at V came to 6 bases and at J to 5 bases, leaving 9 bases not matched to a gene. The CDR3 has 14 amino acids. The full variable domain, its missing parts supplied by reference TRBV28 and TRBJ1-1, is DVKVTQSSRYLVKRTGEKVFLECVQDMDHENMFWYRQDPGLGLRLIYFSYDVKMKEKGDIPEGYSVSREKKERFSLILESASTNQTSMYLCASSARGRDTEAFFGQGTRLTVV.

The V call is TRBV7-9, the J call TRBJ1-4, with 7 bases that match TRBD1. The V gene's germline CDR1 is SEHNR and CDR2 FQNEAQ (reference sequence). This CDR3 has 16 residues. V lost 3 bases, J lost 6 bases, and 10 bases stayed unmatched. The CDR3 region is CASSLGNRGGDEKLFF. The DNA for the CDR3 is TGTGCCAGCAGCTTGGGAAACAGGGGAGGGGATGAAAAACTGTTTTTT.

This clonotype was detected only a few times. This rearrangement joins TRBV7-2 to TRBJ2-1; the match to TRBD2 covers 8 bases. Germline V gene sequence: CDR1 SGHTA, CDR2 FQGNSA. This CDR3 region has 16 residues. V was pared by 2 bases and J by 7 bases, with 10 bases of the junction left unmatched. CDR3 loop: CASSLMGLGTGNEQFF. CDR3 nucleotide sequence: TGTGCCAGCAGCTTAATGGGACTAGGAACAGGAAATGAGCAGTTCTTC.

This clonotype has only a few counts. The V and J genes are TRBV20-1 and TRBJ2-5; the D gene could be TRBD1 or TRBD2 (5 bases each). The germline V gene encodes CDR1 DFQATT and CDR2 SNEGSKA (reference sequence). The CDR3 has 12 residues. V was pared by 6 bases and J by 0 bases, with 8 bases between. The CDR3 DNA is TGCAGTGCGTCGGGACACCAAGAGACCCAGTACTTC. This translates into CSASGHQETQYF.

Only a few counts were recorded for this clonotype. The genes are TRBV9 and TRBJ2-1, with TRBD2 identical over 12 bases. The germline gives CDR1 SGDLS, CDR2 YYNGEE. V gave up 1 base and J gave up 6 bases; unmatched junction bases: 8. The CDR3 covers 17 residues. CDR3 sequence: CASSVRSSGRVGNEQFF. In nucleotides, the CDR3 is TGTGCCAGCAGCGTACGGTCTAGCGGGAGGGTAGGCAATGAGCAGTTCTTC.

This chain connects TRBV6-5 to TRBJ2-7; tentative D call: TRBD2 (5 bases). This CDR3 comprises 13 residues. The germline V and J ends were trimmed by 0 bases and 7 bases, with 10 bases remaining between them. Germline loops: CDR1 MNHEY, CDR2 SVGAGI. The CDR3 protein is CASSYSWVAEQYF. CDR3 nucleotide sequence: TGTGCCAGCAGTTACTCGTGGGTAGCGGAGCAGTACTTC.

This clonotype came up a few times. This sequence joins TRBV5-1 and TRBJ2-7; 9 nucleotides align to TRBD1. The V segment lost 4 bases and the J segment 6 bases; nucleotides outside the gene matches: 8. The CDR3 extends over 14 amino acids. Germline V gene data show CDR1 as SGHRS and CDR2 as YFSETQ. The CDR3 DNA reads TGCGCCAGCAGCATACAGGGGGCGGAGGGCGAGCAGTACTTC. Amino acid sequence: CASSIQGAEGEQYF.

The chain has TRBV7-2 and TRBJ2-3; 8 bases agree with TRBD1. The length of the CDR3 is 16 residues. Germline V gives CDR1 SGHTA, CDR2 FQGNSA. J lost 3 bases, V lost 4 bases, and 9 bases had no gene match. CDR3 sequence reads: CASSSGTGRGTDTQYF. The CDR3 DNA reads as TGTGCCAGCAGCTCCGGGACAGGCCGGGGGACAGATACGCAGTATTTT.

The CDR3 sequence is CASSLTGLPYNEQFF. The CDR3 DNA reads TGTGCCAGCAGCTTAACCGGACTACCTTACAATGAGCAGTTCTTC. This rearrangement joins TRBV11-2 to TRBJ2-1; TRBD2 is a possible D gene (6 bases). The CDR3 extends over 15 amino acids. The V end lost 2 bases, the J end lost 4 bases, and 12 bases lay between the germline ends. Germline CDR1 is SGHAT and CDR2 is FQNNGV.

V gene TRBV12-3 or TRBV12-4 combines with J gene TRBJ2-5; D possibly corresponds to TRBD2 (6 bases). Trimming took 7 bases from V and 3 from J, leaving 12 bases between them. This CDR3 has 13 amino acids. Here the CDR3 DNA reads TGTGCCAGCACCCCAGGCGGGAAAGAGACCCAGTACTTC. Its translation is CASTPGGKETQYF.

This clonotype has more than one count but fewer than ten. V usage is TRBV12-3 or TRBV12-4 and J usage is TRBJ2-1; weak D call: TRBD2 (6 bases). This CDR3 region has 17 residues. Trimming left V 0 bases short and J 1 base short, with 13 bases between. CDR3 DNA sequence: TGTGCCAGCAGTTTAGCGGGGAGGACAAGATCCTACAATGAGCAGTTCTTC. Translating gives CASSLAGRTRSYNEQFF.

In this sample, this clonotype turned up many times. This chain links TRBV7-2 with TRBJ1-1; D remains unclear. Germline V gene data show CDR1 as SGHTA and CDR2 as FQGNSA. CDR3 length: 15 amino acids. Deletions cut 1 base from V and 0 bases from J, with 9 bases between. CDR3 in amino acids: CASSLEGSMNTEAFF. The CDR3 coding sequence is TGTGCCAGCAGCTTAGAAGGGAGCATGAACACTGAAGCTTTCTTT. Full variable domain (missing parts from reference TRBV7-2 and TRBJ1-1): GAGVSQSPSNKVTEKGKDVELRCDPISGHTALYWYRQSLGQGLEFLIYFQGNSAPDKSGLPSDRFSAERTGGSVSTLTIQRTQQEDSAVYLCASSLEGSMNTEAFFGQGTRLTVV.

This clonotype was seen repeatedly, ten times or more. CDR3 protein: CASSWGLPSTDTQYF. CDR3 DNA: TGCGCCAGCAGCTGGGGACTTCCTAGCACAGATACGCAGTATTTT. The chain joins TRBV5-1 to TRBJ2-3; D may be TRBD2 (6 bases). V lost 3 bases and J lost 0, with 11 bases in between. This CDR3 is 15 amino acids long. Germline V gene data show CDR1 as SGHRS and CDR2 as YFSETQ.

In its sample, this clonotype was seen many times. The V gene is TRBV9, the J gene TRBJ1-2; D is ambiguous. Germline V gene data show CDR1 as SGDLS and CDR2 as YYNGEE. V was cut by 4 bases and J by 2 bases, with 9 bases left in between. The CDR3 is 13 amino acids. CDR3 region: CASSIDGNYGYTF. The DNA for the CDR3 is TGTGCCAGCAGCATAGACGGGAACTATGGCTACACCTTC.

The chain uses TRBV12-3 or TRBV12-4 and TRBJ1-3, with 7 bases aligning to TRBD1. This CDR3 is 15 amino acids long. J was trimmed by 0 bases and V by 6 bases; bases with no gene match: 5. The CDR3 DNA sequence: TGTGCCAGCAGGAATACAGGGGCCTCTGGAAACACCATATATTTT. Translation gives CASRNTGASGNTIYF.

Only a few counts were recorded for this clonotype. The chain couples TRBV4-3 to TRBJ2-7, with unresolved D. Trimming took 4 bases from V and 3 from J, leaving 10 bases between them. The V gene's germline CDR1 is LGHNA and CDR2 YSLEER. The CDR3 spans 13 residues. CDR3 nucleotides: TGCGCCAGCAGCCCAGAAAAGGGCTACGAGCAGTACTTC. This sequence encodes CASSPEKGYEQYF.

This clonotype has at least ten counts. This CDR3 is CSVETNQNTEAFF. Here the CDR3 DNA reads TGCAGCGTTGAAACGAACCAGAACACTGAAGCTTTCTTT. The chain joins TRBV29-1 to TRBJ1-1; no clear D. Germline lookup yields CDR1 SQVTM and CDR2 ANQGSEA. This CDR3 region has 13 residues. V was cut by 2 bases and J by 1 base, with 8 bases left in between.

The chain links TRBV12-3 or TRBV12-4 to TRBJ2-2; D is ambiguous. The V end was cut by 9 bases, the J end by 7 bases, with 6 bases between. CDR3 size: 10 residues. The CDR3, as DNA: TGTGCCAGTGGTCTCGGGGAGCTGTTTTTT. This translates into CASGLGELFF.